A selection of T cell receptor beta chains follows, all from one sample in a study of blood T cell repertoires in COVID-19. Clones were read by immunoSEQ multiplex PCR, and TCRdb kept only the in-frame ones, dropping some. Counted here are approximately 100,000 clones, about 85% occurring once; the ten biggest clones make up around 2%. Input material: peripheral blood. The receptors shown here come from a woman between 65 and 79 years old with active or convalescent COVID-19. Each CDR3 is given with its conserved first and last residue. Each record gives: J gene, clone size, V gene, CDR3 length, D gene, CDR3 DNA, CDR3 protein. D genes are given only for firm matches. Part of the rows lack a size; the others show once, few, many or a class for expanded clones.

TRBJ1-2	.	TRBV15	15	.	TGTGCCACCAGCGGACAAGGAACAGGAACCTATGGCTACACCTTC	CATSGQGTGTYGYTF
TRBJ1-2	.	TRBV9	14	TRBD1	TGTGCCAGCAGCGAGGGACAGCCTAACTATGGCTACACCTTC	CASSEGQPNYGYTF
TRBJ1-2	few	TRBV7-9	15	.	TGTGCCAGCAGCTTAGGGTTTACTGAAGATTATGGCTACACCTTC	CASSLGFTEDYGYTF
TRBJ2-1	.	TRBV12-3/TRBV12-4	12	TRBD2	TGTGCCAGCAGCCGTAGCGGGAGTTTTCAGTTCTTC	CASSRSGSFQFF
TRBJ2-5	once	TRBV7-9	15	TRBD1	TGTGCCAGCAGCCAAACAGGGGTCGAGGAAGAGACCCAGTACTTC	CASSQTGVEEETQYF
TRBJ1-6	.	TRBV2	14	TRBD1	TGTGCCAGCAGTGCGGGACAGGGCCCTTCACCCCTCCACTTT	CASSAGQGPSPLHF
TRBJ1-2	.	TRBV11-2	17	TRBD1	TGTGCCAGCAGCTTAGGGGCCGACAGGGGGACCTCCGGGAGCTACACCTTC	CASSLGADRGTSGSYTF
TRBJ2-2	.	TRBV4-3	18	TRBD1	TGCGCCAGCAGCCAAGACCCGGGACAGGGAGAGGGCACCGGGGAGCTGTTTTTT	CASSQDPGQGEGTGELFF
TRBJ2-7	.	TRBV6-5	14	TRBD1	TGTGCCAGCAGTTACGTCCAGGGGGTCCGCGAGCAGTACTTC	CASSYVQGVREQYF
TRBJ1-1	once	TRBV2	12	.	TGTGCCAGCAGTGGACAGTTCACTGAAGCTTTCTTT	CASSGQFTEAFF
TRBJ2-7	.	TRBV6-2/TRBV6-3	16	.	TGTGCCAGCAGTTACACGATCGGGGGGCCTTCCTACGAGCAGTACTTC	CASSYTIGGPSYEQYF
TRBJ1-1	.	TRBV7-2	12	.	TGTGCCAGCGGCCGTCGGAACACTGAAGCTTTCTTT	CASGRRNTEAFF
TRBJ2-3	.	TRBV7-2	17	TRBD2	TGTGCCAGCAGCTTACCTCGGACTAGCGGGGGGGTGGATACGCAGTATTTT	CASSLPRTSGGVDTQYF
TRBJ1-6	.	TRBV9	14	.	TGTGCCAGCAGCGTAGAACACGATAATTCACCCCTCCACTTT	CASSVEHDNSPLHF
TRBJ2-3	.	TRBV11-2	15	TRBD2	TGTGCCAGCAGCTCAATTAGCGGGGGGACGGATACGCAGTATTTT	CASSSISGGTDTQYF
TRBJ2-3	few	TRBV24-1	15	.	TGTGCCACCAGTGATTTGTATGGGGGGACAGATACGCAGTATTTT	CATSDLYGGTDTQYF
TRBJ2-7	.	TRBV27	15	TRBD2	TGTGCCAGCAGTTCCGCAACTAGCGGGAGTTACGAGCAGTACTTC	CASSSATSGSYEQYF
TRBJ1-1	few	TRBV30	11	.	TGTGCCTGGACAGGTCGGACTGAAGCTTTCTTT	CAWTGRTEAFF
TRBJ2-3	.	TRBV29-1	15	.	TGCAGCGTTGAAGCTCCAGGGGCTGTCGCAGATACGCAGTATTTT	CSVEAPGAVADTQYF